The 25 T cell receptor beta chains below were found in one sample sequenced in a study of blood T cell repertoires in COVID-19. The method was immunoSEQ multiplex PCR; TCRdb's version includes in-frame clones alone and lacks a portion of them. The sample consists of about 310,000 clones, about nine tenths of them appearing once. What was sequenced was PBMCs or T cells enriched from blood (not recorded which). The receptors shown here come from a woman in her thirties or forties who had recovered from COVID-19.

The CDR3 DNA reads as TGTGCCAGCAGCGATGAGGAGCGGGGGACAGATACGCAGTATTTT. Its translation is CASSDEERGTDTQYF. The chain links TRBV5-4 to TRBJ2-3, with TRBD2 identical over 8 bases. The CDR3 contains 15 residues. Trimming took 4 bases from V and 3 from J; bases not matched to a gene: 7. In germline, CDR1 is SGHNT, CDR2 YYREEE (reference sequence).

In this sample, this clone turned up once. This chain joins TRBV19 and TRBJ2-1; maybe TRBD2 (5 bases). The CDR3 runs 15 residues. The V end was cut by 5 bases, the J end by 4 bases, with 15 bases between. Germline CDR1 and CDR2: LNHDA and SQIVND (reference sequence). The CDR3 reads CASSLEAHPYNEQFF. CDR3 sequence (DNA): TGTGCCAGTAGTCTGGAGGCCCACCCATACAATGAGCAGTTCTTC.

The rearrangement links TRBV7-2 to TRBJ1-2, with D possibly being TRBD1 (6 bases). The CDR3 spans 13 residues. V was trimmed by 4 bases and J by 4 bases, leaving 10 bases between them. Germline V gene data show CDR1 as SGHTA and CDR2 as FQGNSA. Here the CDR3 reads CASSSTGSYGYTF. DNA for the CDR3: TGTGCCAGCAGCTCTACAGGGTCCTATGGCTACACCTTC.

The CDR3 loop reads CASSQLKGFKAQETQYF. In DNA, the CDR3 is TGTGCCAGCAGCCAACTAAAGGGGTTTAAGGCGCAAGAGACCCAGTACTTC. The J gene is TRBJ2-5, the V gene TRBV3-1 (or the pseudogene TRBV3-2), with D maybe TRBD1 (5 bases). This CDR3 is 17 amino acids long. CDR1 is LGHDT and CDR2 is YNNKEL in the germline V gene (reference sequence). V lost 2 bases and J 2 bases, leaving 18 bases between the germline ends.

The chain uses TRBV5-1 and TRBJ2-3; TRBD2 might be the D (6 bases). Trimming cost V 1 base and J 1 base, with 10 bases left between them. The germline V gene encodes CDR1 SGHRS and CDR2 YFSETQ. This CDR3 is built from 15 residues. CDR3 in amino acids: CASSLTGDGTDTQYF. CDR3 DNA sequence: TGCGCCAGCAGCTTGACGGGAGACGGCACAGATACGCAGTATTTT.

The chain couples TRBV5-1 to TRBJ2-1, with a weak D call TRBD1 (6 bases). This CDR3 spans 13 amino acids. Germline V gives CDR1 SGHRS, CDR2 YFSETQ. Trimming removed 7 bases at V and 0 bases at J, with 8 bases between. DNA of the CDR3: TGCGCCAGCGCGACAGGCTCCTACAATGAGCAGTTCTTC. Its translation: CASATGSYNEQFF.

CDR3 sequence reads: CASSIDGGSQETQYF. CDR3 coding DNA: TGTGCCAGTAGTATAGATGGGGGCAGCCAAGAGACCCAGTACTTC. V gene TRBV19 combines with J gene TRBJ2-5; D is perhaps TRBD1 (6 bases). V was trimmed by 0 bases and J by 1 base, leaving 9 bases between them. This CDR3 has 15 residues. Germline CDR1 is LNHDA and CDR2 is SQIVND (reference sequence).

The rearrangement links TRBV19 to TRBJ2-1; 10 bases match TRBD2. This CDR3 is 16 amino acids long. V shed 4 bases, J shed 7 bases, and the junction held 10 bases outside the gene matches. Germline V gene sequence: CDR1 LNHDA, CDR2 SQIVND (reference sequence). The CDR3 here is CASSTWTSGPENEQFF. The CDR3 DNA sequence: TGTGCCAGTAGTACGTGGACTAGCGGTCCTGAGAATGAGCAGTTCTTC. Drawing the rest from reference TRBV19 and TRBJ2-1, the complete variable domain is DGGITQSPKYLFRKEGQNVTLSCEQNLNHDAMYWYRQDPGQGLRLIYYSQIVNDFQKGDIAEGYSVSREKKESFPLTVTSAQKNPTAFYLCASSTWTSGPENEQFFGPGTRLTVL.

This clone was recorded once. J is TRBJ2-3 and V is TRBV4-2, with a tentative D call TRBD2 (6 bases). Per the germline V gene, CDR1 is LGHNA and CDR2 is YNFKEQ. This CDR3 is 12 amino acids long. The V gene lost 0 bases and the J gene lost 8 bases, with 6 bases spanning the gap. The CDR3 sequence: CASSQEGGTQYF. CDR3 in DNA: TGTGCCAGCAGCCAAGAGGGGGGTACGCAGTATTTT.

As DNA, the CDR3 is TGTGCCAGCAGTTTCGGGGAGTTCCTCTCTGGAAACACCATATATTTT. Translated, it gives CASSFGEFLSGNTIYF. The chain carries TRBV28 and TRBJ1-3; no clear D. CDR3 length equals 16 residues. Deletions cut 3 bases from V and 0 bases from J, with 12 bases between. CDR1 is MDHEN, CDR2 SYDVKM, per germline.

The chain recombines TRBV6-5 with TRBJ2-2; TRBD2 might be the D (5 bases). Germline V gene lookup returns CDR1 MNHEY and CDR2 SVGAGI. The V end was cut by 0 bases, the J end by 1 base, with 6 bases between. The CDR3 runs 15 residues. CDR3 nucleotides: TGTGCCAGCAGTTACTCGAGGGAGAACACCGGGGAGCTGTTTTTT. This codes for CASSYSRENTGELFF.

This chain links TRBV7-2 with TRBJ2-3; TRBD2 matches 8 bases. The V segment lost 4 bases and the J segment 5 bases; nucleotides outside the gene matches: 11. The CDR3 is made up of 16 amino acids. Germline V gene data show CDR1 as SGHTA and CDR2 as FQGNSA. The CDR3 reads CASSYRVGGAIDTQYF. Written as DNA, the CDR3 is TGTGCCAGCAGCTACCGGGTCGGGGGGGCCATAGATACGCAGTATTTT. Complete variable domain (other parts from reference TRBV7-2 and TRBJ2-3): GAGVSQSPSNKVTEKGKDVELRCDPISGHTALYWYRQSLGQGLEFLIYFQGNSAPDKSGLPSDRFSAERTGGSVSTLTIQRTQQEDSAVYLCASSYRVGGAIDTQYFGPGTRLTVL.

The genes are TRBV14 and TRBJ2-7; 9 nucleotides line up with TRBD2. This CDR3 is 14 amino acids long. Germline values: CDR1 SGHDN, CDR2 FVKESK. Unmatched junction bases numbered 3, after V lost 4 bases and J lost 2 bases. The CDR3: CASSPLAGAYEQYF. The CDR3 region has the DNA TGTGCCAGCAGCCCACTAGCGGGCGCCTACGAGCAGTACTTC.

The chain combines TRBV9 with TRBJ1-2; no clear D gene. The CDR3 contains 13 residues. Looked up from germline, CDR1 is SGDLS and CDR2 is YYNGEE. The V end was cut by 3 bases, the J end by 4 bases, with 10 bases between. In DNA form, the CDR3 reads TGTGCCAGCAGCGAGACGGGGATCTATGGCTACACCTTC. This codes for CASSETGIYGYTF.

This chain uses TRBV11-2 with TRBJ2-3, with a weak D call TRBD1 (5 bases). Trimming pared 5 bases from V and 6 bases from J, leaving 15 bases between. Germline V gives CDR1 SGHAT, CDR2 FQNNGV. The CDR3 is made up of 14 amino acids. The CDR3 is CASSPPGLGDTQYF. The CDR3 region has the DNA TGTGCCAGCAGCCCCCCAGGGCTTGGGGATACGCAGTATTTT. The whole variable domain, remainder taken from reference TRBV11-2 and TRBJ2-3, is EAGVAQSPRYKIIEKRQSVAFWCNPISGHATLYWYQQILGQGPKLLIQFQNNGVVDDSQLPKDRFSAERLKGVDSTLKIQPAKLEDSAVYLCASSPPGLGDTQYFGPGTRLTVL.

The chain links TRBV18 to TRBJ1-1; 11 bases match TRBD1. V lost 0 bases, J lost 6 bases, and 3 bases stayed unmatched. CDR3 length: 15 residues. Germline CDR1 is KGHSH and CDR2 is LQKENI. CDR3 nucleotide sequence: TGTGCCAGCTCACCACCGATGGGACAGGGGGCTGAAGCTTTCTTT. Its protein is CASSPPMGQGAEAFF.

The CDR3 sequence: CAISERTGNYEQYF. The DNA for the CDR3 is TGTGCCATCAGTGAGCGGACAGGAAACTACGAGCAGTACTTC. V gene TRBV10-3 combines with J gene TRBJ2-7; 7 bases match TRBD1. Germline CDR1 ENHRY, CDR2 SYGVKD. Germline trimming cut 2 bases from V and 3 bases from J; bases unmatched to any gene: 4. The CDR3 has 14 amino acids.

J is TRBJ2-2 and V is TRBV19; D is unclear. Looked up from germline, CDR1 is LNHDA and CDR2 is SQIVND (reference sequence). This CDR3 has 14 residues. Trimming removed 3 bases from V and 1 base from J, with 6 bases in between. The CDR3 spells CASSIAENTGELFF. Here the CDR3 DNA reads TGTGCCAGTAGTATCGCGGAGAACACCGGGGAGCTGTTTTTT.

This rearrangement joins TRBV19 to TRBJ2-3; possible D gene TRBD2, 6 bases. CDR3 length: 15 residues. CDR1 is LNHDA and CDR2 is SQIVND in the germline V gene (reference sequence). V lost 1 base to trimming and J lost 1 base, with 9 bases between them. The CDR3: CASSIGAGRTDTQYF. CDR3 in DNA: TGTGCCAGTAGTATAGGAGCGGGCCGCACAGATACGCAGTATTTT.

The genes are TRBV5-4 and TRBJ1-1; TRBD1 might be the D (5 bases). The ends were cut back, 4 bases at V and 2 bases at J, with 18 bases in the middle. This CDR3 contains 16 residues. CDR1 is SGHNT, CDR2 YYREEE, per germline (reference sequence). The CDR3 bases are TGTGCCAGCAGCCCTCTCCCCGGGGGTAGTAACACTGAAGCTTTCTTT. It encodes CASSPLPGGSNTEAFF. Combining the CDR3 with reference TRBV5-4 and TRBJ1-1 gives the whole variable domain ETGVTQSPTHLIKTRGQQVTLRCSSQSGHNTVSWYQQALGQGPQFIFQYYREEENGRGNFPPRFSGLQFPNYSSELNVNALELDDSALYLCASSPLPGGSNTEAFFGQGTRLTVV.

This rearrangement joins TRBV28 to TRBJ2-5; 13 bases are shared with TRBD2. V shed 5 bases and J 2 bases; nucleotides not matched to a gene: 5. The V gene's germline CDR1 is MDHEN and CDR2 SYDVKM. The CDR3 sequence is 16 residues long. The CDR3 spells CASSPTSGGGQETQYF. CDR3 DNA sequence: TGTGCCAGCAGTCCAACTAGCGGGGGGGGTCAAGAGACCCAGTACTTC.

The chain carries TRBV19 and TRBJ2-1; maybe TRBD2 (7 bases). Germline lookup yields CDR1 LNHDA and CDR2 SQIVND (reference sequence). The V and J ends lost 0 bases and 3 bases respectively, with 12 bases between them. The CDR3 sequence is 16 residues long. The CDR3 DNA reads as TGTGCCAGTAGTATAGAGGGGGGAGGGGGCTACAATGAGCAGTTCTTC. This translates into CASSIEGGGGYNEQFF.

This chain uses TRBV30 with TRBJ2-7; D might be TRBD1 (5 bases). V lost 2 bases to trimming and J lost 0 bases, with 8 bases between them. CDR3 length equals 13 residues. CDR1 and CDR2 (germline): GTSNPN, SVGIG (reference sequence). In DNA, the CDR3 is TGTGCCTGGAGTCAGGGCCTCTCCTACGAGCAGTACTTC. Protein sequence: CAWSQGLSYEQYF.

The sample holds a few counts of this clone. This chain connects TRBV7-9 to TRBJ1-2; tentative D call: TRBD1 (5 bases). The CDR3 is 13 amino acids. The germline V gene has CDR1 SEHNR and CDR2 FQNEAQ (reference sequence). V lost 4 bases and J lost 4, with 10 bases in between. Written as DNA, the CDR3 is TGTGCCAGCAGCTCCAGGGTGACCTATGGCTACACCTTC. Amino acids: CASSSRVTYGYTF.

This chain joins TRBV3-1 (or the pseudogene TRBV3-2) and TRBJ2-2; 8 nucleotides agree with TRBD2. The germline gives CDR1 LGHDT, CDR2 YNNKEL (reference sequence). This CDR3 has 16 amino acids. V shed 4 bases and J 5 bases; nucleotides not matched to a gene: 9. The CDR3 reads CASSPGLAPETGELFF. The CDR3 nucleotides read TGTGCCAGCAGCCCAGGACTAGCCCCTGAAACCGGGGAGCTGTTTTTT.